The 20 T cell receptor beta chains below come from one sample, sequenced in a study of T cell repertoires in cytomegalovirus infection. TCRdb used MiXCR to reprocess the reads, holding one entry per CDR3 protein. This table has hundreds of thousands of distinct CDR3 sequences, about a third appearing once. These receptors' antigens are unknown. Source: cultured CD8+ T cells from PBMCs, taken from culture after CMV antigen stimulation. Receptors were obtained from a human donor in good health (CMV status not recorded). Some clones in this sample may be carry-over from other donors' samples.

This clonotype has more than one count but fewer than ten. Here the CDR3 reads CASSSDPREKLFF. CDR3 sequence (DNA): TGTGCCAGCAGCTCCGACCCGCGGGAAAAACTGTTTTTT. J is TRBJ1-4 and V is TRBV7-9; D unclear. The germline V gene has CDR1 SEHNR and CDR2 FQNEAQ (reference sequence). Trimming left V 4 bases short and J 8 bases short, with 11 bases between. This CDR3 region has 13 residues.

This clonotype was recorded many times. The chain recombines TRBV6-1 with TRBJ1-1; no clear D gene. Germline-derived CDR1 and CDR2 are MNHNS and SASEGT. Trimming shortened V by 5 bases and J by 0 bases, and 10 bases separated the two germline ends. The length of the CDR3 is 14 residues. This chain's CDR3 is CASSPYEMNTEAFF. The CDR3 DNA reads as TGTGCCAGCAGTCCTTACGAAATGAACACTGAAGCTTTCTTT.

This clonotype was found a few times. The J gene is TRBJ2-5, the V gene TRBV6-1; 7 bases map to TRBD2. The ends lost 1 base at V and 3 bases at J; junction bases unmatched: 5. The length of the CDR3 is 15 residues. The germline gives CDR1 MNHNS, CDR2 SASEGT. The CDR3 coding sequence is TGTGCCAGCAGTGAAGACCCGGGACTAAAAGAGACCCAGTACTTC. Encoded protein: CASSEDPGLKETQYF.

Remarks on this clonotype: A much larger clone lies one base from this, so it may be a read error. The V gene is TRBV7-9, the J gene TRBJ2-1, with D perhaps assigned TRBD1 or TRBD2 (5 bases each). This CDR3 has 13 amino acids. CDR1 SEHNR and CDR2 FQNEAQ come from the germline V gene (reference sequence). CDR3 residues: CVSSLAGTFEQFF. DNA for the CDR3: TGTGTCAGCAGCTTAGCAGGGACGTTTGAGCAGTTCTTC.

This clonotype was counted between two and nine times. The genes are TRBV5-4 and TRBJ1-1; 9 nucleotides align to TRBD1. Germline V lookup: CDR1 SGHNT, CDR2 YYREEE (reference sequence). This CDR3 comprises 16 residues. V shed 4 bases, J shed 0 bases, and the junction held 7 bases outside the gene matches. CDR3: CASSPDRGGLNTEAFF. As DNA, the CDR3 is TGTGCCAGCAGCCCGGACAGGGGAGGATTGAACACTGAAGCTTTCTTT.

This clonotype was seen ten or more times. The chain employs TRBV7-6 and TRBJ2-2; 7 nucleotides align to TRBD1. Germline trimming cut 4 bases from V and 2 bases from J; bases unmatched to any gene: 7. Germline-derived CDR1 and CDR2 are SGHVS and FNYEAQ. This CDR3 comprises 16 residues. CDR3 residues: CASSSFRDRNTGELFF. Here the CDR3 DNA reads TGTGCCAGCAGCTCTTTCCGGGACAGAAACACCGGGGAGCTGTTTTTT.

This clonotype was counted only a few times. The V and J genes are TRBV4-1 and TRBJ2-2, with TRBD2 identical over 10 bases. CDR1 is MGHRA, CDR2 YSYEKL, per germline. V dropped 4 bases and J dropped 4; count of bases not matched to a gene: 0. The CDR3 length is 14 residues. The CDR3 DNA reads TGCGCCAGCAGCCGGACTAGCGGCACCGGGGAGCTGTTTTTT. It specifies CASSRTSGTGELFF.

This chain connects TRBV6-5 to TRBJ2-1; 12 bases align to TRBD2. This CDR3 spans 15 amino acids. Trimming took 8 bases from V and 10 from J; bases not matched to a gene: 12. Germline CDR1 reads MNHEY; CDR2 reads SVGAGI. The CDR3 reads CASLPSSGGAWEQFF. CDR3 coding DNA: TGTGCCAGCCTCCCCTCTAGCGGGGGGGCCTGGGAGCAGTTCTTC.

V usage is TRBV28 and J usage is TRBJ2-1; D unresolved. Trimming left V 4 bases short and J 2 bases short, with 12 bases between. Germline values: CDR1 MDHEN, CDR2 SYDVKM. This CDR3 comprises 15 residues. The CDR3 region has the DNA TGTGCCAGCAGTTCTGGGATTAACACCTACAATGAGCAGTTCTTC. Residues: CASSSGINTYNEQFF.

The chain uses TRBV27 and TRBJ2-1; D is uncertain. The CDR3 has 12 amino acids. V lost 2 bases, J lost 9 bases, and 8 bases lay in between. Germline V gene data show CDR1 as MNHEY and CDR2 as SMNVEV (reference sequence). Here the CDR3 DNA reads TGTGCCAGCAGTTTAACCGGGTCTGAGCAGTTCTTC. This codes for CASSLTGSEQFF.

This clonotype was observed many times. The chain has TRBV11-2 and TRBJ2-1; D is ambiguous. CDR1 and CDR2 (germline): SGHAT, FQNNGV. The CDR3 is 17 amino acids. Trimming took off 1 base at V and 4 bases at J, with 17 bases between the two ends. The CDR3 DNA reads TGTGCCAGCAGCTTAGTATCTGTGGTCCTGAGATACAATGAGCAGTTCTTC. This encodes CASSLVSVVLRYNEQFF.

The chain uses TRBV7-8 and TRBJ1-3; D might be TRBD1 (5 bases). This CDR3 has 16 residues. The germline gives CDR1 SGHVS, CDR2 FQNEAQ. V dropped 5 bases and J dropped 4 bases, with 18 bases sitting between them. The CDR3 loop reads CASSPLGGEAGNTIYF. The DNA of the CDR3 is TGTGCCAGCAGCCCCTTGGGGGGGGAGGCCGGAAACACCATATATTTT.

The CDR3 DNA reads as TGTGCCATTTCTACCGGGACAGGAACCAGTTATGGCTACACCTTC. Protein sequence: CAISTGTGTSYGYTF. The chain joins TRBV19 to TRBJ1-2, with 8 bases lining up with TRBD1. The CDR3 runs 15 residues. Germline CDR1 is LNHDA and CDR2 is SQIVND (reference sequence). V shed 10 bases, J shed 5 bases, and the junction held 15 bases outside the gene matches.

In its sample, this clonotype was seen many times. The chain recombines TRBV7-2 with TRBJ2-1, with 12 bases lining up with TRBD1. The V gene's germline CDR1 is SGHTA and CDR2 FQGNSA. V was pared by 5 bases and J by 8 bases, with 13 bases of the junction left unmatched. This CDR3 has 17 amino acids. The chain's CDR3 is CASSPGPGTGGQDEQFF. CDR3 DNA sequence: TGTGCCAGCAGCCCGGGGCCCGGGACAGGGGGCCAGGATGAGCAGTTCTTC.

In its sample, this clonotype was seen many times. The rearrangement uses TRBV7-9 and TRBJ1-2; D remains ambiguous. From germline, CDR1 is SEHNR and CDR2 FQNEAQ (reference sequence). The CDR3 has 14 residues. V lost 1 base, J lost 4 bases, and 10 bases lay in between. The CDR3 DNA sequence: TGTGCCAGCAGCTTAGTTGGAAGAGGCTATGGCTACACCTTC. Encoded protein: CASSLVGRGYGYTF.

The chain couples TRBV4-1 to TRBJ2-5, with TRBD2 matching over 9 bases. Per the germline V gene, CDR1 is MGHRA and CDR2 is YSYEKL. With V trimmed by 4 bases and J by 7 bases, 10 bases remained unmatched. CDR3 size: 15 residues. The CDR3 DNA is TGCGCCAGCAGCCCCCGAAGCGGGGGGCCGACGACCCAGTACTTC. This codes for CASSPRSGGPTTQYF.

In this sample, this clonotype turned up a few times. The rearrangement joins TRBV12-3 or TRBV12-4 to TRBJ2-3; D perhaps matches TRBD2 (6 bases). This CDR3 is 15 amino acids long. Trimming cost V 4 bases and J 6 bases, with 17 bases left between them. The CDR3 sequence: CASSWGERAGDTQYF. CDR3 coding DNA: TGTGCCAGCAGTTGGGGGGAGAGGGCCGGTGATACGCAGTATTTT.

V and J are TRBV4-1 and TRBJ2-3; 11 bases agree with TRBD2. Looked up from germline, CDR1 is MGHRA and CDR2 is YSYEKL. CDR3 length equals 19 residues. The trim removed 1 base at V and 0 bases at J, leaving 9 bases unmatched. Here the CDR3 reads CASSQVRLAGIFSTDTQYF. CDR3 nucleotide sequence: TGCGCCAGCAGCCAAGTTCGACTAGCGGGGATTTTTAGCACAGATACGCAGTATTTT.

The genes are TRBV6-6 and TRBJ1-5, with 7 positions matching TRBD1. This CDR3 has 14 amino acids. Germline CDR1 and CDR2: MNHNY and SVGAGI (reference sequence). V was clipped by 10 bases and J by 0 bases; unmatched bases: 6. The DNA for the CDR3 is TGTGCCACCGCGACAGGGTATAGCAATCAGCCCCAGCATTTT. This codes for CATATGYSNQPQHF.

The sample holds a few counts of this clonotype. This chain connects TRBV10-3 to TRBJ2-2, with 8 positions matching TRBD1. This CDR3 contains 14 residues. V shed 7 bases and J 3 bases; nucleotides not matched to a gene: 4. The germline CDR1 and CDR2 sequences are ENHRY and SYGVKD. CDR3 protein: CAITQDRDTGELFF. The CDR3 nucleotides are TGTGCCATCACCCAGGACAGGGACACCGGGGAGCTGTTTTTT.